The clone carrying this T cell receptor (beta chain) was observed at least ten times. Its antigen is still unknown. V lost 5 bases and J lost 4, with 13 bases in between. CDR1 and CDR2 from the germline V gene are SGHAT and FQNNGV. This CDR3 region has 14 residues. Construction of TCR beta libraries was performed using quantitative 5'-RACE with molecular barcodes. TCRdb recomputed calls from the 5' RACE reads with MiXCR, one row per CDR3 protein. Among 230,000 or so distinct CDR3 sequences listed, roughly a quarter were seen once. This sample was included in a study of CD8 T cells in ankylosing spondylitis. The study's findings and limits: The study looked at matched synovial fluid samples from ankylosing spondylitis patients. Disease-linked clones were reported to be significantly enriched there. Seemingly characteristic of ankylosing spondylitis blood was a TCR beta motif consisting of under 10 highly homologous variants.

The chain employs TRBV11-2 and TRBJ2-3; perhaps TRBD2 as D (6 bases). The clonotype comes from a male donor with ankylosing spondylitis or in good health (not recorded which). The sample was blood, either unsorted or a sorted T cell fraction (not recorded which). Here the CDR3 reads CASSPRWGADTQYF. CDR3 nucleotides: TGTGCCAGCAGCCCCAGATGGGGGGCAGATACGCAGTATTTT.